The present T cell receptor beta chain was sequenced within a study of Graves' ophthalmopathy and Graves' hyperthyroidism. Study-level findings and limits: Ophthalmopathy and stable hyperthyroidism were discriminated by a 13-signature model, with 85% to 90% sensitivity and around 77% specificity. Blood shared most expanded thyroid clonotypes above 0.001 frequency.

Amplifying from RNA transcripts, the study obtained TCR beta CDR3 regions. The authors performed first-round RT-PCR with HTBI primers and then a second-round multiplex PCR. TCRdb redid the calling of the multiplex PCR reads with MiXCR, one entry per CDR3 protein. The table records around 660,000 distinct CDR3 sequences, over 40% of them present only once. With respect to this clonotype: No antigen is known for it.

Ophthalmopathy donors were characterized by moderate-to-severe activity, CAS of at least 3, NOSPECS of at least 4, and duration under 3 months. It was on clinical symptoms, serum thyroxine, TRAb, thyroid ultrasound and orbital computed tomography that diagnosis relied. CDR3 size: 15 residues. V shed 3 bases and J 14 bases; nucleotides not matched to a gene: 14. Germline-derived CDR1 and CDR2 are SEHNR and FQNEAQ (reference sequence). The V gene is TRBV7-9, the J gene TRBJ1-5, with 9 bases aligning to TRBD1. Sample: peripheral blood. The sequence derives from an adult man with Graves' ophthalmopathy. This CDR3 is CASSFTGQGRSYEHF. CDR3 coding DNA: TGTGCCAGCAGCTTTACGGGACAGGGCAGGTCCTACGAGCATTTT.